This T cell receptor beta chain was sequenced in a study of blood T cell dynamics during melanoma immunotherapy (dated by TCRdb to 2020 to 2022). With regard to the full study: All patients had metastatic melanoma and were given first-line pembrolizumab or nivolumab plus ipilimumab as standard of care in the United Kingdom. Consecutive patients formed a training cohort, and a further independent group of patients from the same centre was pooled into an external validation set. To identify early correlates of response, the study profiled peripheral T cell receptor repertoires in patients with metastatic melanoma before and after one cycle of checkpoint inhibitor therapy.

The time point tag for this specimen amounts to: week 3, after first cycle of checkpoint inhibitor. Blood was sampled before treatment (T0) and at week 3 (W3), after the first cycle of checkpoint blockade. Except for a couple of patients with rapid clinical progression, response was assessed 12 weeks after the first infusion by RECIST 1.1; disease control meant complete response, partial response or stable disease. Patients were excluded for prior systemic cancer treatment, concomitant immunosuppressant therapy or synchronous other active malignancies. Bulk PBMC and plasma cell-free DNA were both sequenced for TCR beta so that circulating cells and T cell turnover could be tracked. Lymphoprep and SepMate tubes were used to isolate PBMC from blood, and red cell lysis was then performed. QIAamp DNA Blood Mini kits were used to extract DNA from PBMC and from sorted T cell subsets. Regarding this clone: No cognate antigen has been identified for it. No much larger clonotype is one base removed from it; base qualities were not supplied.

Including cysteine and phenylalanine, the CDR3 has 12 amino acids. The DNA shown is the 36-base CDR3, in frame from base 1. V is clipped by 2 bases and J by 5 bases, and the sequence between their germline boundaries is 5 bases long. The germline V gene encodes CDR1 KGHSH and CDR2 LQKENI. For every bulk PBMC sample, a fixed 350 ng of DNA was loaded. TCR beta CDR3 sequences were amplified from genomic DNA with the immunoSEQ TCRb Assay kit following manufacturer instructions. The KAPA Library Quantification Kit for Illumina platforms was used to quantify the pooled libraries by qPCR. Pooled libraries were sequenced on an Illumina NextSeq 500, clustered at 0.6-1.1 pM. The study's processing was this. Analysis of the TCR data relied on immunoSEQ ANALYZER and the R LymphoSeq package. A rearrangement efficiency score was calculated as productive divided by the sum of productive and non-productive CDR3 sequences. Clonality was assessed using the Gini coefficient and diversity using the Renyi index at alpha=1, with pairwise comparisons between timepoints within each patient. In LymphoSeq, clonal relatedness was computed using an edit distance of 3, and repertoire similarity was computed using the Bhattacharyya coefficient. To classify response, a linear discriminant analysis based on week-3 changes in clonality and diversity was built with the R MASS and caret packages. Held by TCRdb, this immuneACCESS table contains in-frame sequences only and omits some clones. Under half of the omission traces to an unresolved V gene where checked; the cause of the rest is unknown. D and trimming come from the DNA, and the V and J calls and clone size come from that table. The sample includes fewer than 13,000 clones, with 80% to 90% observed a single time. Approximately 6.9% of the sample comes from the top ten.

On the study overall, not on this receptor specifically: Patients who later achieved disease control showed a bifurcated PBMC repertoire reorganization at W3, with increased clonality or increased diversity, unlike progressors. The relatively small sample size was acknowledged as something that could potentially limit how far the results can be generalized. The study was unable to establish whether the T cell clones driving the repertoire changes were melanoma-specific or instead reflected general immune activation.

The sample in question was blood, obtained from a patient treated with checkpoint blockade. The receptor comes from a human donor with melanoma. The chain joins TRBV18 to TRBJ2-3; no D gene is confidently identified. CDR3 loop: CASSPWEDTQYF. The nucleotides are TGTGCCAGCTCACCATGGGAAGATACGCAGTATTTT.